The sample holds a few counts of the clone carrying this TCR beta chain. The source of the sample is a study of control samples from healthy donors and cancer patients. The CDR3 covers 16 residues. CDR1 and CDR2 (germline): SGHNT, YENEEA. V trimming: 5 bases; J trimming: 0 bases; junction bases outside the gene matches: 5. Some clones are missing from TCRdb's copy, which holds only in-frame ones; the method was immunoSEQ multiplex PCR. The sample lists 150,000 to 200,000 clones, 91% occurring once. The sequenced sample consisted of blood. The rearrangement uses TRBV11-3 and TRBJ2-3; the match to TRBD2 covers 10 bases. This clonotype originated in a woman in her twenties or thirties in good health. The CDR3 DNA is TGTGCCAGCAGCCCGGGACTAGCGAGAAGCACAGATACGCAGTATTTT. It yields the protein CASSPGLARSTDTQYF.